This T cell receptor (beta chain) is from a study of early T cells in non-severe SARS-CoV-2 infection. As for the study in general: The sequenced material was bulk RNA from unsorted whole blood, and its chains were unpaired.

At least ten counts were recorded for this clonotype. As part of library construction, unique molecular identifiers were attached to individual cDNA molecules. MiXCR, run by TCRdb on the 5' RACE reads, gives a single entry per CDR3 protein. The sample consists of tens of thousands of distinct CDR3 sequences, about 14% of them appearing once. The source is an adult who was a healthcare worker with PCR-confirmed SARS-CoV-2 infection or an uninfected control (not recorded which). Sequencing input: whole blood.

DNA for the CDR3: TGTGCCAGCAGCCCCGGCGAGGGAAACAATCAGCCCCAGCATTTT. This translates into CASSPGEGNNQPQHF. The V call is TRBV3-1, the J call TRBJ1-5; D is undetermined. The length of the CDR3 is 15 residues. Between the trimmed V and J ends, which lost 4 bases and 3 bases, there was a span of 13 bases. CDR1 and CDR2 (germline): LGHDT, YNNKEL (reference sequence).